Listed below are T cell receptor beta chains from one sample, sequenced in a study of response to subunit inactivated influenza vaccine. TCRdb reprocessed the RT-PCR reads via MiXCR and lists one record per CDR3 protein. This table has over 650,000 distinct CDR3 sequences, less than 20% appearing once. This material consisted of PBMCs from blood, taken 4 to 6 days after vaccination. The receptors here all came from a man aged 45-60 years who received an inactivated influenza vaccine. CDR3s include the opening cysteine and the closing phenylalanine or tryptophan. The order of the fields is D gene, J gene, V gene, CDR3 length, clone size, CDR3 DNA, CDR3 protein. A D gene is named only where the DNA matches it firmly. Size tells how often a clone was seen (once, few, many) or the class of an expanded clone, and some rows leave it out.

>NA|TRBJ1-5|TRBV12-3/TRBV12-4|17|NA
TGTGCCAGCATCCTAACTTCGGGGGGTGATAGCAATCAGCCCCAGCATTTT
CASILTSGGDSNQPQHF
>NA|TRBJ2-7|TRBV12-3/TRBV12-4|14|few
TGTGCCAGCAGTTCAAATCAGGGTTCCCACGAGCAGTACTTC
CASSSNQGSHEQYF
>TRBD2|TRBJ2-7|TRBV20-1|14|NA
TGCAGTGCTCAAAGGTTAGGCGGGAGCTACGAGCAGTACTTC
CSAQRLGGSYEQYF
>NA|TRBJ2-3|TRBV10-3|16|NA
TGTGCCATCAGTGAGAGAAACAGGGAAGGCACAGATACGCAGTATTTT
CAISERNREGTDTQYF
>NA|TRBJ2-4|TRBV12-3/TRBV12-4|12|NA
TGTGCCAGCAGTCCCACTAACAACATTCAGTACTTC
CASSPTNNIQYF
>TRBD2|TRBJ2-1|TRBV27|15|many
TGTGCCAGCAGTTTAAAAGGCGGGGGGACCCCTGAGCAGTTCTTC
CASSLKGGGTPEQFF
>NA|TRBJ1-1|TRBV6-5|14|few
TGTGCCAGCAGTCACCAAGACTCGAACACTGAAGCTTTCTTT
CASSHQDSNTEAFF
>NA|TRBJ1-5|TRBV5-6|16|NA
TGTGCCAGCAGCTTGGGGACAGACCGCATCAATCAGCCCCAGCATTTT
CASSLGTDRINQPQHF
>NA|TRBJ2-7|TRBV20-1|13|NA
TGCAGTGCAAAGGGACTTGTCTCCTACGAGCAGTACTTC
CSAKGLVSYEQYF
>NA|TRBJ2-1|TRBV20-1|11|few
TGCAGTGGGAAGGAATTGGATGAGCAGTTCTTC
CSGKELDEQFF
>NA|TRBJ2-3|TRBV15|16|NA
TGTGCCACCAGCAGAAACCGGGCCCGGGGAGGAGATACGCAGTATTTT
CATSRNRARGGDTQYF